These T cell receptor beta chains were read from a single sample in a study of T cells in Graves' hyperthyroidism and ophthalmopathy. Using its own MiXCR run on the multiplex PCR reads, TCRdb lists one record per CDR3 protein. This table has fewer than 110,000 distinct CDR3 sequences, about 45% appearing once. The sequenced sample was blood. Receptors were obtained from a man aged 35 to 55 with Graves' hyperthyroidism. The CDR3 runs from the conserved cysteine through the conserved F or W. Fields, in order: CDR3 protein, CDR3 DNA, clone size, J gene, V gene, D gene. A D gene is named only where the DNA matches it firmly. The size field is filled for only some rows; it gives once, few, many or a size class.

CASSVAVGAGNSPLHF TGTGCCAGCAGCGTAGCCGTGGGGGCCGGTAATTCACCCCTCCACTTT many TRBJ1-6 TRBV9 .
CASSQDIGLGTEAFF TGTGCCAGCAGCCAAGATATAGGGTTGGGGACTGAAGCTTTCTTT . TRBJ1-1 TRBV3-1 .
CASSFIREVTDTQYF TGTGCCAGCAGCTTTATCCGGGAGGTCACAGATACGCAGTATTTT . TRBJ2-3 TRBV7-8 TRBD2
CASISRVEAFF TGTGCCAGCATTTCAAGGGTTGAAGCTTTCTTT many TRBJ1-1 TRBV2 .
CSVDGTSGRYNEQFF TGCAGCGTTGACGGGACTAGCGGGAGGTACAATGAGCAGTTCTTC many TRBJ2-1 TRBV29-1 TRBD2
CASSEGNQPQHF TGCGCCAGCAGTGAGGGCAATCAGCCCCAGCATTTT . TRBJ1-5 TRBV10-1 .
CAIREDGDGYTF TGTGCCATCAGGGAGGACGGCGATGGCTACACCTTC . TRBJ1-2 TRBV10-3 .
CASSIMGAGANVLTF TGTGCCAGTAGTATAATGGGGGCTGGGGCCAACGTCCTGACTTTC many TRBJ2-6 TRBV19 .
CSANPGVSYNSPLHF TGCAGTGCCAACCCAGGGGTGTCCTATAATTCACCCCTCCACTTT . TRBJ1-6 TRBV20-1 .
CAISGTSLGTGGETQYF TGTGCCATCAGTGGCACTAGCTTGGGGACAGGGGGAGAGACCCAGTACTTC . TRBJ2-5 TRBV10-3 TRBD1
CASSLPGEKSIGYAF TGCGCCAGCAGCCTGCCTGGAGAAAAGAGTATTGGCTACGCCTTC . TRBJ1-2 TRBV4-1 .
CSALRGTSGVTDTQYF TGCAGTGCGTTGCGCGGGACTAGCGGGGTCACAGATACGCAGTATTTT . TRBJ2-3 TRBV20-1 TRBD2
CSARFGGGTYNEQFF TGCAGTGCTAGATTTGGGGGGGGAACCTACAATGAGCAGTTCTTC many TRBJ2-1 TRBV20-1 TRBD2
CASSPDRKNAEAFF TGTGCCAGCAGTCCAGACCGCAAAAACGCTGAAGCTTTCTTT . TRBJ1-1 TRBV2 .
CASSFTTGGTEAFF TGTGCCAGCAGTTTTACGACAGGGGGCACTGAAGCTTTCTTT few TRBJ1-1 TRBV27 TRBD1
CATSSYSWMAETQYF TGTGCCACCAGCAGTTACTCGTGGATGGCAGAGACCCAGTACTTC . TRBJ2-5 TRBV15 .
CSARIPTNEQFF TGCAGTGCTAGGATCCCAACTAATGAGCAGTTCTTC once TRBJ2-1 TRBV20-1 .
CSSKDGDYGYTF TGCAGCTCGAAAGACGGAGACTATGGCTACACCTTC . TRBJ1-2 TRBV29-1 .
CASSRGGGTGELFF TGTGCCAGCAGTAGAGGGGGGGGGACCGGGGAGCTGTTTTTT . TRBJ2-2 TRBV27 .
CSAYRTGLGTEAFF TGCAGTGCTTACCGGACAGGGTTGGGGACTGAAGCTTTCTTT . TRBJ1-1 TRBV20-1 TRBD1
CASSTDSGANVLTF TGTGCCAGCAGTACAGACTCTGGGGCCAACGTCCTGACTTTC many TRBJ2-6 TRBV6-1 .
CSASRQLVYNEQFF TGCAGTGCTAGTCGCCAGCTAGTCTACAATGAGCAGTTCTTC many TRBJ2-1 TRBV20-1 .
CASSRTGFGANVLTF TGTGCCAGCAGCCGGACAGGGTTCGGGGCCAACGTCCTGACTTTC . TRBJ2-6 TRBV2 TRBD1
CASSLDQAPSGNTIYF TGCGCCAGCAGCTTGGACCAGGCACCCTCTGGAAACACCATATATTTT . TRBJ1-3 TRBV5-1 .
CASSSPGLAANHPYEQYF TGTGCCAGCAGTTCCCCGGGACTAGCGGCCAATCACCCCTACGAGCAGTACTTC few TRBJ2-7 TRBV6-5 TRBD2
CASSLTGAESYGYTF TGCGCCAGCAGCTTAACAGGGGCGGAGAGCTATGGCTACACCTTC many TRBJ1-2 TRBV5-1 TRBD1
CASRYREDSPLHF TGTGCCAGCAGGTACAGGGAGGATTCACCCCTCCACTTT many TRBJ1-6 TRBV27 .
CASRSSGRSDEQFF TGTGCCAGCAGATCCAGCGGGAGGAGCGATGAGCAGTTCTTC many TRBJ2-1 TRBV7-8 TRBD2
CASSFPRTGANMNTEAFF TGTGCGAGTAGTTTCCCCCGGACAGGTGCGAACATGAACACTGAAGCTTTCTTT . TRBJ1-1 TRBV19 TRBD1
CSVGQVNTEAFF TGCAGCGTTGGACAGGTGAACACTGAAGCTTTCTTT many TRBJ1-1 TRBV29-1 .
CSVDLGNKNTEAFF TGCAGCGTTGATTTGGGCAACAAGAACACTGAAGCTTTCTTT . TRBJ1-1 TRBV29-1 .
CSAPPPGGDTQYF TGCAGTGCCCCTCCCCCGGGGGGAGATACGCAGTATTTT . TRBJ2-3 TRBV20-1 TRBD2
CSARGQGVTVF TGCAGTGCACGGGGACAGGGGGTCACTGTTTTT once TRBJ1-4 TRBV20-1 TRBD1
CASSVRYGRITNNGQFF TGTGCCAGCAGTGTCCGCTATGGGCGTATCACAAACAATGGGCAGTTCTTC . TRBJ2-1 TRBV25-1 .
CASSPGLAGIRFNNEQFF TGTGCCAGCAGTCCCGGACTAGCGGGCATCCGTTTTAACAATGAGCAGTTCTTC . TRBJ2-1 TRBV27 TRBD2
CASSQERGLHHEQYF TGTGCCAGCAGCCAAGAACGGGGACTCCATCACGAGCAGTACTTC many TRBJ2-7 TRBV7-2 .
CASSLSQGASGQETQYF TGTGCCAGCAGCTTGTCTCAGGGAGCTAGCGGGCAAGAGACCCAGTACTTC many TRBJ2-5 TRBV5-8 TRBD2
CASRVGGQYF TGCGCCAGCAGGGTGGGGGGGCAGTACTTC many TRBJ2-7 TRBV5-1 .
CASSASGDSHEQYF TGTGCCAGCAGTGCTAGCGGGGACTCGCACGAGCAGTACTTC . TRBJ2-7 TRBV12-3/TRBV12-4 TRBD2
CASSQGVGGTNYGYTF TGTGCCAGCAGCCAAGGGGTCGGCGGTACGAACTATGGCTACACCTTC many TRBJ1-2 TRBV14 .
CASSLRFPFRGRGNQPQHF TGTGCCAGCAGCTTACGGTTTCCGTTCAGGGGACGGGGCAATCAGCCCCAGCATTTT . TRBJ1-5 TRBV7-2 .
CASSASGEAGANVLAFF TGTGCCAGCAGCGCCTCAGGGGAGGCAGGGGCCAACGTCCTGGCTTTCTTT . TRBJ1-1 TRBV9 .
CASSTNIVSGGKETQYF TGTGCCAGCAGTACGAACATTGTCTCCGGGGGGAAGGAGACCCAGTACTTC many TRBJ2-5 TRBV2 TRBD2